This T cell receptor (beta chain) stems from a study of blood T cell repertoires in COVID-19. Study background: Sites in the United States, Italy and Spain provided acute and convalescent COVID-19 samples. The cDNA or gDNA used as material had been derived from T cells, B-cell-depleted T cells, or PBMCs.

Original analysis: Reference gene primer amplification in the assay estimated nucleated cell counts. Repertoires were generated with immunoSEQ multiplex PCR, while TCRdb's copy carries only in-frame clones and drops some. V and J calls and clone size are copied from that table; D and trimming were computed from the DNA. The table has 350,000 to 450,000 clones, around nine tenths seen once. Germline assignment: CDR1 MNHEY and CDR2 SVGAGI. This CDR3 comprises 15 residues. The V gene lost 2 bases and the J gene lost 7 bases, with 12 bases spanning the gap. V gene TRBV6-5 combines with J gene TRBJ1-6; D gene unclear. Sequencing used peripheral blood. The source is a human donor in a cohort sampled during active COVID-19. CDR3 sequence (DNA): TGTGCCAGCAGTTACCGCCCGGGTACAAATTCACCCCTCCACTTT. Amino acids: CASSYRPGTNSPLHF.